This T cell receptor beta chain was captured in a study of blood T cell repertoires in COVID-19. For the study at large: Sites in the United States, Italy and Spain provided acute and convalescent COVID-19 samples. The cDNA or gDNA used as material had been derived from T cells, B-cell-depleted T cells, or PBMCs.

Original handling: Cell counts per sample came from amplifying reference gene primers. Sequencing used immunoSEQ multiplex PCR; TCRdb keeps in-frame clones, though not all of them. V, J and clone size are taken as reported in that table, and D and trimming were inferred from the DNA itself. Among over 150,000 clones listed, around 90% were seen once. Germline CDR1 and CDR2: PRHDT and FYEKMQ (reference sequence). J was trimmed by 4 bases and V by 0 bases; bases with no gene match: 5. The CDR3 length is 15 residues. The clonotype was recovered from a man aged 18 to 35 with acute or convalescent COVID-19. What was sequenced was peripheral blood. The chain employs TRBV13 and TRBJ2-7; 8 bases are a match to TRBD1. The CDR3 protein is CASSLGTGVSYEQYF. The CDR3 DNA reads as TGTGCCAGCAGCTTAGGGACAGGGGTATCTTACGAGCAGTACTTC. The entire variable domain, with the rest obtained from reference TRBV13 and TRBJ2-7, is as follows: AAGVIQSPRHLIKEKRETATLKCYPIPRHDTVYWYQQGPGQDPQFLISFYEKMQSDKGSIPDRFSAQQFSDYHSELNMSSLELGDSALYFCASSLGTGVSYEQYFGPGTRLTVT.